The sample holds many counts of the clone carrying this TCR beta chain. As for time point: persistent/refractory GD, antithyroid drugs over 5 years with positive TRAb. PBMC-extracted RNA yielded the TCR library. Arm-PCR of CDR3 regions and iRepertoire HTBI primers were the basis on which TCR beta libraries were built. MiXCR, applied by TCRdb to the multiplex PCR reads, yields one record per CDR3 protein. In the table there are over 450,000 distinct CDR3 sequences, around a fifth of which are singletons. These data originate in a study of regulatory T cells in long-lasting Graves disease. The sequence was obtained from a female donor with Graves disease. The sequencing used peripheral blood mononuclear cells (PBMCs), collected when the disease was refractory, from a patient treated with antithyroid drugs.

The CDR3 sequence: CASSLPSGGLQETQYF. CDR3 DNA: TGTGCCAGCAGTTTACCTAGCGGGGGCCTCCAAGAGACCCAGTACTTC. The J gene is TRBJ2-5, the V gene TRBV28; the match to TRBD2 covers 10 bases. V trimming: 2 bases; J trimming: 1 base; junction bases outside the gene matches: 4. The CDR3 covers 16 residues. The germline V gene has CDR1 MDHEN and CDR2 SYDVKM.